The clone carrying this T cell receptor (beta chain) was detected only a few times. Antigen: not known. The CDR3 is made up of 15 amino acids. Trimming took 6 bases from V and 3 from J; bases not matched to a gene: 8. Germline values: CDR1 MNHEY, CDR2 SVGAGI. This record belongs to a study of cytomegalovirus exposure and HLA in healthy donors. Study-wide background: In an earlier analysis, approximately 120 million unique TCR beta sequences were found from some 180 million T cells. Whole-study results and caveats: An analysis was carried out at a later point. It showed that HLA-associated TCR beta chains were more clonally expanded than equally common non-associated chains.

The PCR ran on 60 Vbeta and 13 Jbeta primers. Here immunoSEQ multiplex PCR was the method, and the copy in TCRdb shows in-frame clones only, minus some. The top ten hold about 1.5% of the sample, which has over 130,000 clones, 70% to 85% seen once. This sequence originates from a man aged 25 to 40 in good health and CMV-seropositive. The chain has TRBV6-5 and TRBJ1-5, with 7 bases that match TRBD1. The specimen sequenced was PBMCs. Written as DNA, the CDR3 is TGTGCCAGCAGCAATGACAGGGCAAACAATCAGCCCCAGCATTTT. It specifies CASSNDRANNQPQHF.